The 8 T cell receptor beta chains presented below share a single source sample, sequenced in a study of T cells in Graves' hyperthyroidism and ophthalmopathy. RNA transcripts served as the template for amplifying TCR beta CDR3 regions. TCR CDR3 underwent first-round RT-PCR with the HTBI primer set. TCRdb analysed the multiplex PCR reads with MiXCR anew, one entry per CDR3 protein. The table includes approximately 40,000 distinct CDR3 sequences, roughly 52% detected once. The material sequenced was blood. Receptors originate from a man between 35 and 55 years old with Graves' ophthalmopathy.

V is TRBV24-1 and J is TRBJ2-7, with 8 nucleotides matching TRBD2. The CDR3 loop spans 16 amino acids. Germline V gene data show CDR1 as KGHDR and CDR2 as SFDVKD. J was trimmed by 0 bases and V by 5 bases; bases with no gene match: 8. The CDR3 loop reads CATSARRAGVSYEQYF. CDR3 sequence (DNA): TGTGCCACCAGTGCCAGGAGAGCGGGAGTCTCCTACGAGCAGTACTTC.

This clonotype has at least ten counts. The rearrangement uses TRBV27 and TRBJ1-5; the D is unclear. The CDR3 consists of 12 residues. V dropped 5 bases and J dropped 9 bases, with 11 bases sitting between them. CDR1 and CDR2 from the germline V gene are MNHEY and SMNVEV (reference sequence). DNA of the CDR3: TGTGCCAGCAGTGAATCGCTGGGGCCCCAGCATTTT. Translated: CASSESLGPQHF.

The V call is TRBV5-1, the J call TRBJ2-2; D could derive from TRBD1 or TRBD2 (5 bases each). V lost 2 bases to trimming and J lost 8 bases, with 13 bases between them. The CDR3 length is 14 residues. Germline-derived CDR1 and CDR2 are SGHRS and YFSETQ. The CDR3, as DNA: TGCGCCAGCAGCTTCGGACGAGGGGCTGGGGAGCTGTTTTTT. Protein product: CASSFGRGAGELFF.

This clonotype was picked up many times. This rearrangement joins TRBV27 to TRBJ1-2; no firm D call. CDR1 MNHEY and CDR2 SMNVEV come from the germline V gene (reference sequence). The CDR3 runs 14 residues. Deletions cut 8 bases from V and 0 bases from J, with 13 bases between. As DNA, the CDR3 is TGTGCCAGCCCACCGAGGCCGGCTAACTATGGCTACACCTTC. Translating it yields CASPPRPANYGYTF.

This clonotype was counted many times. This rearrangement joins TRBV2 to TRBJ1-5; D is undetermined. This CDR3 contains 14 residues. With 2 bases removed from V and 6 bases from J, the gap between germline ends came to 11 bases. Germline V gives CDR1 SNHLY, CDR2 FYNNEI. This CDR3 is CASSESAAGQPQHF. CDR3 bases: TGTGCCAGCAGTGAATCGGCCGCCGGTCAGCCCCAGCATTTT.

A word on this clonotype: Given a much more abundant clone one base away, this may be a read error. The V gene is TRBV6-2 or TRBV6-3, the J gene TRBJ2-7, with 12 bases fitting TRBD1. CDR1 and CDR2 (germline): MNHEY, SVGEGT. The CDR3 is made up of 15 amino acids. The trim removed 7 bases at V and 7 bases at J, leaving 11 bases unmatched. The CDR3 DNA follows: TGTGCCAGCAAATCGGCGGGACAGGGGGCATTTGAGCAGTACTTC. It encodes CASKSAGQGAFEQYF.

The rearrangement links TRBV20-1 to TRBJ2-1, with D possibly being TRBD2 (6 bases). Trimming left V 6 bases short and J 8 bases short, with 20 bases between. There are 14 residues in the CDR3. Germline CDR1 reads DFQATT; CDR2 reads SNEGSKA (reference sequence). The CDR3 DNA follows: TGCAGTGCCACGACGGGGCGGGATCTTTATGAGCAGTTCTTC. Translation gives CSATTGRDLYEQFF.

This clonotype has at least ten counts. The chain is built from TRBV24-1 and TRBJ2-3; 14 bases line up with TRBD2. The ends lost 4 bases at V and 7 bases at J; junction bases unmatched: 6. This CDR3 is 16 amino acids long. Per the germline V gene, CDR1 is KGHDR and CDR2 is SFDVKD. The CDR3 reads CATSDPGLAGGYTQYF. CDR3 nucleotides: TGTGCCACCAGTGACCCCGGACTAGCGGGGGGTTATACGCAGTATTTT.